Each of the 32 T cell receptor beta chains below was sequenced from the same sample in a study of T-cell memory formation after mild COVID-19. TCRdb processed the 5' RACE reads anew with MiXCR; each CDR3 protein has one entry. In the table there are 300,000 to 350,000 distinct CDR3 sequences, around 19% of which are singletons. The sample comprised PBMCs or a T cell subset sorted from them (not recorded which). Receptor source: a young man who had mild COVID-19 (a few samples of this study predate the infection). Cell type and time point are not known.

The chain uses TRBV10-3 and TRBJ2-7; D unresolved. V lost 6 bases and J lost 1, with 13 bases in between. The CDR3 is made up of 14 amino acids. Germline V gene data show CDR1 as ENHRY and CDR2 as SYGVKD. Here the CDR3 reads CAIRDKTPSYEQYF. CDR3 DNA: TGTGCCATCAGAGATAAAACCCCGTCCTACGAGCAGTACTTC.

J is TRBJ2-5 and V is TRBV15, with TRBD2 matching 8 bases. V shed 3 bases, J shed 8 bases, and the junction held 8 bases outside the gene matches. The germline V gene encodes CDR1 LNHNV and CDR2 YYDKDF (reference sequence). The CDR3 extends over 14 amino acids. The CDR3 loop is CATSSIRSGGTQYF. The DNA for the CDR3 is TGTGCCACCAGCAGCATTAGAAGCGGGGGAACCCAGTACTTC.

The chain has TRBV7-9 and TRBJ1-1; unclear D gene. The CDR3 runs 14 residues. Germline V lookup: CDR1 SEHNR, CDR2 FQNEAQ (reference sequence). V was cut by 1 base and J by 3 bases, with 9 bases left in between. This CDR3 reads CASSLGRKYTEAFF. The CDR3 nucleotides read TGTGCCAGCAGCTTAGGCCGAAAGTACACTGAAGCTTTCTTT.

The chain carries TRBV5-1 and TRBJ2-5; no definite D call. Germline CDR1 SGHRS, CDR2 YFSETQ. The CDR3 loop spans 14 amino acids. V was clipped by 4 bases and J by 4 bases, with 14 bases between them. The DNA of the CDR3 is TGCGCCAGCAGCCCGGACCCGAACACAGAGACCCAGTACTTC. Translating gives CASSPDPNTETQYF.

The CDR3 loop is CASSRQGSYEQYV. CDR3 nucleotide sequence: TGTGCCAGCAGTAGACAGGGTTCCTACGAGCAGTACGTC. The chain has TRBV3-1 and TRBJ2-7; TRBD1 agrees at 7 bases. The germline gives CDR1 LGHDT, CDR2 YNNKEL (reference sequence). V lost 6 bases and J lost 1; bases outside the gene matches: 3. The CDR3 has 13 residues.

There are a few counts of this clonotype. This sequence joins TRBV5-6 and TRBJ2-7, with TRBD2 identical over 10 bases. The trim removed 4 bases at V and 3 bases at J, leaving 7 bases unmatched. This CDR3 contains 15 residues. Germline CDR1 reads SGHDT; CDR2 reads YYEEEE. As DNA, the CDR3 is TGTGCCAGCAGCCGGAAGCGGGGGGGCGTCTACGAGCAGTACTTC. Translation gives CASSRKRGGVYEQYF.

This clonotype has only a few counts. The J gene is TRBJ2-1, the V gene TRBV5-8; D call uncertain. Germline CDR1 reads SGHTS; CDR2 reads YDEGEE. Trimming left V 6 bases short and J 3 bases short, with 10 bases between. The CDR3 runs to 13 residues. DNA of the CDR3: TGTGCCAGCACCACGACTCTCTACAATGAGCAGTTCTTC. Translating gives CASTTTLYNEQFF.

This clonotype came up a few times. This sequence joins TRBV4-2 and TRBJ2-3; 11 bases line up with TRBD2. V was pared by 7 bases and J by 2 bases, with 5 bases of the junction left unmatched. The CDR3 sequence is 15 residues long. Per the germline V gene, CDR1 is LGHNA and CDR2 is YNFKEQ. The CDR3 region is CASNRGLAVTDTQYF. CDR3 nucleotides: TGTGCCAGCAACCGGGGACTAGCGGTCACAGATACGCAGTATTTT.

The chain uses TRBV9 and TRBJ2-1; D is unclear. The germline V gene encodes CDR1 SGDLS and CDR2 YYNGEE. V shed 0 bases and J shed 9 bases, with 19 bases lying between them. The CDR3 length is 16 residues. In DNA, the CDR3 is TGTGCCAGCAGCGTAGGGGCGGTGGATATATCCGTTGAGCAGTTCTTC. Encoded protein: CASSVGAVDISVEQFF.

This clonotype was counted at least ten times. The chain joins TRBV15 to TRBJ2-5, with no clear D. Trimming stripped 0 bases from V and 5 bases from J, with 16 bases between. In germline, CDR1 is LNHNV, CDR2 YYDKDF (reference sequence). This CDR3 is 16 amino acids long. The CDR3 region has the DNA TGTGCCACCAGCAGAGATCGCCTTTCCCTGGGGGAGACCCAGTACTTC. Its protein is CATSRDRLSLGETQYF.

This chain connects TRBV20-1 to TRBJ2-7, with 7 bases aligning to TRBD1. The trim removed 7 bases at V and 2 bases at J, leaving 8 bases unmatched. This CDR3 region has 13 residues. Germline CDR1 is DFQATT and CDR2 is SNEGSKA (reference sequence). CDR3 in amino acids: CSENRGLPYEQYF. CDR3 nucleotide sequence: TGCAGTGAAAACAGGGGTTTACCCTACGAGCAGTACTTC.

The J gene is TRBJ2-2, the V gene TRBV4-3; 7 nucleotides match TRBD2. CDR3 length: 16 amino acids. J lost 6 bases, V lost 3 bases, and 10 bases had no gene match. Germline CDR1 LGHNA, CDR2 YSLEER. The CDR3 protein is CASSHTTGGSPGELFF. In nucleotides, the CDR3 is TGCGCCAGCAGCCACACGACGGGGGGTTCACCCGGGGAGCTGTTTTTT.

This clonotype was counted between two and nine times. This sequence joins TRBV6-2 or TRBV6-3 and TRBJ1-6; D is undetermined. The CDR3 covers 12 residues. Trimming stripped 2 bases from V and 9 bases from J, with 5 bases between. Germline V gene data show CDR1 as MNHEY and CDR2 as SVGEGT. CDR3 loop: CASSYGGSPLHF. The DNA of the CDR3 is TGTGCCAGCAGTTACGGTGGTTCACCCCTCCACTTT.

This clonotype was detected a few times. The chain links TRBV3-1 to TRBJ1-5; D gene uncertain. CDR1 and CDR2 from the germline V gene are LGHDT and YNNKEL (reference sequence). The V end was cut by 1 base, the J end by 7 bases, with 11 bases between. The CDR3 consists of 14 residues. CDR3 region: CASSQGPTGQPQHF. DNA for the CDR3: TGTGCCAGCAGCCAAGGGCCAACTGGGCAGCCCCAGCATTTT.

This rearrangement joins TRBV5-1 to TRBJ2-7, with 7 bases identical to TRBD1. Trimming at V came to 1 base and at J to 5 bases, leaving 9 bases not matched to a gene. Germline loops: CDR1 SGHRS, CDR2 YFSETQ. The CDR3 has 15 residues. CDR3 loop: CASSLLPTGVDEQYF. CDR3 sequence (DNA): TGCGCCAGCAGCTTGTTACCTACAGGGGTTGACGAGCAGTACTTC. Looking up the rest from reference TRBV5-1 and TRBJ2-7 gives the full variable domain: KAGVTQTPRYLIKTRGQQVTLSCSPISGHRSVSWYQQTPGQGLQFLFEYFSETQRNKGNFPGRFSGRQFSNSRSEMNVSTLELGDSALYLCASSLLPTGVDEQYFGPGTRLTVT.

This clonotype has more than one count but fewer than ten. This chain links TRBV28 with TRBJ2-7, with TRBD2 identical over 8 bases. With V trimmed by 7 bases and J by 4 bases, 3 bases remained unmatched. Germline V gene lookup returns CDR1 MDHEN and CDR2 SYDVKM. The CDR3 is 12 amino acids. The CDR3 DNA follows: TGTGCCAGCACGAGCGGGGGATACGAGCAGTACGTC. Translating gives CASTSGGYEQYV.

The chain combines TRBV4-2 with TRBJ1-1; tentative D call: TRBD1 (5 bases). The V gene lost 4 bases and the J gene lost 5 bases, with 17 bases spanning the gap. From germline, CDR1 is LGHNA and CDR2 YNFKEQ. This CDR3 contains 15 residues. The CDR3 DNA is TGTGCCAGCAGCCCTATGGGGGGAGGGGAGACTGAAGCTTTCTTT. Translated: CASSPMGGGETEAFF.

V usage is TRBV2 and J usage is TRBJ2-7, with unresolved D. There are 15 residues in the CDR3. CDR1 and CDR2 (germline): SNHLY, FYNNEI. The germline V and J ends were trimmed by 4 bases and 2 bases, with 15 bases remaining between them. As DNA, the CDR3 is TGTGCCAGCAGTGTAACCCCAGGTTTAACCTACGAGCAGTACTTC. Protein product: CASSVTPGLTYEQYF.

This clonotype occurred a few times. The rearrangement uses TRBV4-3 and TRBJ2-3; 8 bases map to TRBD1. V lost 5 bases, J lost 9 bases, and 13 bases stayed unmatched. Germline values: CDR1 LGHNA, CDR2 YSLEER. This CDR3 spans 15 amino acids. The CDR3 region has the DNA TGCGCCAGCAGCTCCTTGGACAGGGAGACACGGACGCAGTATTTT. This codes for CASSSLDRETRTQYF.

Only a few counts were recorded for this clonotype. The rearrangement links TRBV7-8 to TRBJ2-6; 9 bases fit TRBD1. V lost 4 bases and J lost 4; bases outside the gene matches: 5. Germline CDR1 is SGHVS and CDR2 is FQNEAQ. CDR3 size: 16 residues. This CDR3 is CASSYTGGAGANVLTF. The CDR3 DNA reads TGTGCCAGCAGCTACACAGGGGGCGCAGGGGCCAACGTCCTGACTTTC. Variable domain in full (rest from reference TRBV7-8 and TRBJ2-6): GAGVSQSPRYKVAKRGQDVALRCDPISGHVSLFWYQQALGQGPEFLTYFQNEAQLDKSGLPSDRFFAERPEGSVSTLKIQRTQQEDSAVYLCASSYTGGAGANVLTFGAGSRLTVL.

The chain couples TRBV7-8 to TRBJ2-1; D may be TRBD1 (6 bases). The CDR3 has 13 amino acids. Looked up from germline, CDR1 is SGHVS and CDR2 is FQNEAQ. With 5 bases removed from V and 11 bases from J, the gap between germline ends came to 16 bases. CDR3 region: CASSPREGGKQFF. The CDR3 nucleotides are TGTGCCAGCAGCCCCCGGGAAGGGGGAAAGCAGTTCTTC.

This clonotype was observed at least ten times. This chain uses TRBV4-1 with TRBJ1-2, with no clear D. The V end was cut by 0 bases, the J end by 4 bases, with 18 bases between. The CDR3 runs 17 residues. The germline CDR1 and CDR2 sequences are MGHRA and YSYEKL. CDR3 region: CASSQEVPVADIYGYTF. The CDR3 DNA reads TGCGCCAGCAGCCAAGAGGTCCCCGTGGCCGACATCTATGGCTACACCTTC.

This clonotype was seen only a few times. J is TRBJ1-4 and V is TRBV5-1, with 8 bases fitting TRBD1. CDR1 and CDR2 (germline): SGHRS, YFSETQ. CDR3 length: 14 amino acids. J was trimmed by 4 bases and V by 4 bases; bases with no gene match: 3. The DNA of the CDR3 is TGCGCCAGCAGCCCGACAGGGGATAATGAAAAACTGTTTTTT. This encodes CASSPTGDNEKLFF.

This clonotype was seen repeatedly, ten times or more. The V call is TRBV5-4, the J call TRBJ2-3; D gene unclear. The ends were cut back, 2 bases at V and 2 bases at J, with 9 bases in the middle. Germline values: CDR1 SGHNT, CDR2 YYREEE (reference sequence). The CDR3 runs to 14 residues. This chain's CDR3 is CASSLKSPTDTQYF. As DNA, the CDR3 is TGTGCCAGCAGCTTAAAATCCCCCACAGATACGCAGTATTTT.

The rearrangement links TRBV12-3 or TRBV12-4 to TRBJ1-5; D uncertain. CDR3 size: 14 residues. Trimming left V 6 bases short and J 1 base short, with 10 bases between. This CDR3 reads CASSKTGSNQPQHF. Here the CDR3 DNA reads TGTGCCAGCAGCAAGACGGGGAGCAATCAGCCCCAGCATTTT.

This clonotype has just a few counts. The chain links TRBV6-5 to TRBJ2-7, with D tentatively TRBD2 (5 bases). This CDR3 is 13 amino acids long. The ends were cut back, 6 bases at V and 4 bases at J, with 13 bases in the middle. The germline gives CDR1 MNHEY, CDR2 SVGAGI. The DNA of the CDR3 is TGTGCCAGCAGGGCCGGGGTTTGGTACGAGCAGTACTTC. It encodes CASRAGVWYEQYF.

This clonotype turned up a few times. This chain connects TRBV5-1 to TRBJ2-5, with TRBD1 matching over 7 bases. The CDR3 extends over 13 amino acids. Germline CDR1 is SGHRS and CDR2 is YFSETQ. The V and J ends lost 4 bases and 9 bases, in that order; junction bases with no gene match: 9. CDR3 DNA sequence: TGCGCCAGCAGCACAGGACAGGCCGGACCCCAGTACTTC. Encoded protein: CASSTGQAGPQYF.

This clonotype was observed a few times. The chain combines TRBV6-2 or TRBV6-3 with TRBJ2-1, with 11 positions matching TRBD2. CDR3 length: 17 amino acids. The ends lost 2 bases at V and 4 bases at J; junction bases unmatched: 7. CDR1 and CDR2 (germline): MNHEY, SVGEGT. Here the CDR3 reads CASSYSPSGGIYNEQFF. The CDR3 coding sequence is TGTGCCAGCAGTTACAGCCCTAGCGGGGGGATATACAATGAGCAGTTCTTC.

This clonotype was observed a handful of times. This chain joins TRBV5-1 and TRBJ2-3, with 9 bases aligning to TRBD2. Per the germline V gene, CDR1 is SGHRS and CDR2 is YFSETQ. The V segment lost 3 bases and the J segment 4 bases; nucleotides outside the gene matches: 3. This CDR3 is 14 amino acids long. CDR3 sequence: CASSSTSGPDTQYF. The CDR3 nucleotides read TGCGCCAGCAGCTCGACTAGCGGCCCAGATACGCAGTATTTT.

V usage is TRBV5-1 and J usage is TRBJ2-2; a weak D match, TRBD1 (6 bases). The V end lost 0 bases, the J end lost 6 bases, and 15 bases lay between the germline ends. The CDR3 consists of 16 residues. CDR1 and CDR2 (germline): SGHRS, YFSETQ. CDR3 DNA: TGCGCCAGCAGCTTGGACGTTCAGGGGACGGCCGGGGAGCTGTTTTTT. Translating gives CASSLDVQGTAGELFF.

V is TRBV20-1 and J is TRBJ2-3; weak D call: TRBD2 (6 bases). The CDR3 runs 15 residues. The ends were cut back, 4 bases at V and 1 base at J, with 15 bases in the middle. CDR1 and CDR2 (germline): DFQATT, SNEGSKA (reference sequence). This CDR3 is CSAIPLARGTDTQYF. CDR3 coding DNA: TGCAGTGCTATCCCCCTAGCGAGGGGCACAGATACGCAGTATTTT.

The CDR3 is CASSEPGSEQFF. The CDR3 coding sequence is TGTGCCAGCAGTGAACCCGGGAGTGAGCAGTTCTTC. The V call is TRBV6-1, the J call TRBJ2-1, with a possible D match to TRBD2 (6 bases). The V gene lost 2 bases and the J gene lost 9 bases, with 8 bases spanning the gap. CDR1 and CDR2 from the germline V gene are MNHNS and SASEGT. This CDR3 contains 12 residues.